The rows below give T cell receptor beta chains drawn from one sample of a study of cytomegalovirus exposure and HLA in healthy donors. Sequencing was performed with immunoSEQ multiplex PCR; in TCRdb, only in-frame clones are kept and a portion is missing. The sample holds a few hundred thousand clones, roughly 90% seen once. The sample taken for sequencing was PBMCs. These receptors were collected from a woman under 30 in good health and CMV-seronegative. Each CDR3 is given with its conserved first and last residue. D genes are given only for firm matches. Size is stated for part of the rows, as once, few or many counts, or as a class when the clone is expanded.

j_call	clone_size	v_call	d_call	cdr3_aa	cdr3_nt
TRBJ1-2	NA	TRBV25-1	TRBD1	CASSPVDRGLGGYTF	TGTGCCAGCAGTCCAGTCGACAGGGGGCTAGGGGGCTACACCTTC
TRBJ1-2	NA	TRBV18	TRBD1	CASSPRDSHNYGYTF	TGTGCCAGCTCACCGCGGGACAGCCATAACTATGGCTACACCTTC
TRBJ2-3	NA	TRBV5-6	TRBD2	CASRQAGSTDTQYF	TGTGCCAGCAGGCAAGCGGGAAGCACAGATACGCAGTATTTT
TRBJ2-3	NA	TRBV9	NA	CASSVGSRAGSRTDTQYF	TGTGCCAGCAGCGTTGGGTCCCGGGCGGGATCCCGCACAGATACGCAGTATTTT
TRBJ1-5	NA	TRBV25-1	TRBD1	CASSSDRVGQPQHF	TGTGCCAGCAGCTCGGACAGGGTCGGCCAGCCCCAGCATTTT
TRBJ1-2	once	TRBV15	TRBD1	CATSRRQGATYGYTF	TGTGCCACCAGCAGAAGACAGGGGGCGACCTATGGCTACACCTTC
TRBJ1-2	NA	TRBV5-6	TRBD1	CASSFRDSGTGDSIYGYTF	TGTGCCAGCAGCTTTCGGGACTCCGGGACAGGGGACTCAATCTATGGCTACACCTTC
TRBJ2-2	NA	TRBV29-1	TRBD2	CSVEGTGGPNDGELFF	TGCAGCGTTGAAGGGACGGGAGGCCCTAATGACGGGGAGCTGTTTTTT
TRBJ2-1	NA	TRBV5-1	NA	CASSFTRNRVGEQFF	TGCGCCAGCAGCTTTACCAGGAACAGGGTGGGTGAGCAGTTCTTC
TRBJ1-4	NA	TRBV19	NA	CASIPRAGLPNEKLFF	TGTGCCAGTATCCCAAGGGCGGGGTTGCCTAATGAAAAACTGTTTTTT
TRBJ2-1	once	TRBV29-1	TRBD2	CSVEVEGLVYEQFF	TGCAGCGTTGAAGTCGAGGGACTAGTCTATGAGCAGTTCTTC
TRBJ2-7	NA	TRBV27	TRBD2	CASSQRLAGGPIFHEQYF	TGTGCCAGCAGTCAGAGACTAGCGGGAGGGCCTATCTTCCACGAGCAGTACTTC
TRBJ1-6	once	TRBV5-1	TRBD1	CASSLEGQGALSLHF	TGCGCCAGCAGCTTGGAGGGCCAGGGGGCTCTCTCCCTCCACTTT
TRBJ2-6	once	TRBV7-2	TRBD1	CASSHRSQTGATNVLTF	TGTGCCAGCAGCCACCGATCCCAGACAGGGGCTACCAACGTCCTGACTTTC
TRBJ2-2	NA	TRBV4-1	NA	CASSHARTGTLNTGELFF	TGCGCCAGCAGCCACGCCCGAACCGGGACTTTGAACACCGGGGAGCTGTTTTTT
TRBJ2-1	NA	TRBV2	TRBD2	CASSPPGTRGEHEQFF	TGTGCCAGCAGTCCCCCTGGGACTAGAGGGGAACATGAGCAGTTCTTC
TRBJ2-3	once	TRBV5-1	TRBD1	CASSLGQSTDTQYF	TGCGCCAGCAGCCTGGGACAGTCCACAGATACGCAGTATTTT
TRBJ2-6	NA	TRBV4-2	NA	CASSQDPGRSGANVLTF	TGTGCCAGCAGCCAAGATCCTGGCAGGTCTGGGGCCAACGTCCTGACTTTC
TRBJ2-2	NA	TRBV9	NA	CASSVVAGPPPGELFF	TGTGCCAGCAGCGTAGTTGCGGGACCCCCCCCCGGGGAGCTGTTTTTT
TRBJ1-2	NA	TRBV7-2	TRBD1	CASRRQGAEGYTF	TGTGCCAGCAGGAGACAGGGGGCGGAAGGCTACACCTTC
TRBJ2-7	NA	TRBV28	NA	CASSPARETYEQYF	TGTGCCAGCAGCCCCGCGCGGGAAACCTACGAGCAGTACTTC
TRBJ2-7	NA	TRBV11-1	NA	CASSLGDTAYEQYF	TGTGCCAGCAGCTTGGGGGACACCGCCTACGAGCAGTACTTC
TRBJ2-1	NA	TRBV2	TRBD1	CASRVGWGQGYNEQFF	TGTGCCAGCAGAGTCGGGTGGGGACAGGGCTACAATGAGCAGTTCTTC
TRBJ1-2	NA	TRBV18	NA	CASSPLTGDSNYGYTF	TGTGCCAGCTCACCACTAACGGGGGATAGTAACTATGGCTACACCTTC
TRBJ2-3	NA	TRBV13	TRBD1	CASSPGTGEYPDTQYF	TGTGCCAGCAGCCCCGGGACAGGGGAGTATCCTGATACGCAGTATTTT
TRBJ1-2	few	TRBV7-3	TRBD1	CASSVGQGANYGYTF	TGTGCCAGCAGCGTAGGACAGGGTGCTAACTATGGCTACACCTTC
TRBJ1-2	NA	TRBV4-3	NA	CASSQGAQGYGYTF	TGCGCCAGCAGCCAAGGGGCCCAGGGCTATGGCTACACCTTC
TRBJ1-2	NA	TRBV6-5	NA	CASRYLGQRDGYTF	TGTGCCAGCAGGTACCTCGGACAGAGAGATGGCTACACCTTC
TRBJ1-1	NA	TRBV7-8	TRBD1	CASSSRRTGPTAEAFF	TGTGCCAGCAGCTCCCGCCGGACAGGGCCGACCGCTGAAGCTTTCTTT
TRBJ2-1	NA	TRBV6-5	NA	CASRGGYLNEQFF	TGTGCCAGCAGAGGCGGGTATCTCAATGAGCAGTTCTTC
TRBJ2-7	NA	TRBV11-2	TRBD1	CASSSGTGAVYEQYF	TGTGCCAGCAGCTCAGGGACAGGGGCTGTCTACGAGCAGTACTTC
TRBJ2-1	NA	TRBV19	NA	CASSLGGVPGNEQFF	TGTGCCAGTAGTTTAGGGGGGGTACCTGGGAATGAGCAGTTCTTC
TRBJ2-1	NA	TRBV4-1	TRBD2	CASSPLPSGSDEQFF	TGCGCCAGCAGCCCACTCCCTAGCGGGAGCGATGAGCAGTTCTTC
TRBJ1-2	NA	TRBV10-3	NA	CAISDLGGYGYTF	TGTGCCATCAGTGACTTGGGGGGATATGGCTACACCTTC
TRBJ2-3	NA	TRBV14	TRBD2	CASSLSGNTDTQYF	TGTGCCAGCAGCCTCAGCGGGAACACAGATACGCAGTATTTT
TRBJ2-2	NA	TRBV5-1	NA	CASSLVVMTGELFF	TGCGCCAGCAGCTTGGTAGTCATGACCGGGGAGCTGTTTTTT
TRBJ1-5	NA	TRBV15	NA	CATSSLNQPQHF	TGTGCCACCTCCTCTCTCAATCAGCCCCAGCATTTT
TRBJ2-1	NA	TRBV29-1	NA	CSVDIGSSYNEQFF	TGCAGCGTTGATATTGGGAGCTCCTACAATGAGCAGTTCTTC
TRBJ2-3	NA	TRBV9	NA	CASSEGGSTDTQYF	TGTGCCAGCAGCGAGGGGGGGAGCACAGATACGCAGTATTTT
TRBJ2-5	once	TRBV18	TRBD1	CASSPPLQGNQETQYF	TGTGCCAGCTCACCCCCGCTACAGGGGAACCAAGAGACCCAGTACTTC
TRBJ2-3	once	TRBV25-1	TRBD2	CASSPRAGERDTQYF	TGTGCCAGCAGTCCCCGAGCGGGAGAGAGGGATACGCAGTATTTT